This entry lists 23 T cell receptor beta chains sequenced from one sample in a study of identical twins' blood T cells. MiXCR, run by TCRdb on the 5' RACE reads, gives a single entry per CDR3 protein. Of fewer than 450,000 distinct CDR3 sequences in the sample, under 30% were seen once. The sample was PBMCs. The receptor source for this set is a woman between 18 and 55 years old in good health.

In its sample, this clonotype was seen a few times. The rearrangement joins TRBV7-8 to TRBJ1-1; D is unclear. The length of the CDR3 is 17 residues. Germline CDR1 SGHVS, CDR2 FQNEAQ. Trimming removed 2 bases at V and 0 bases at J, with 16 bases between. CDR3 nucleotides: TGTGCCAGCAGCTTATCCCCGGGCCGACCGATGAACACTGAAGCTTTCTTT. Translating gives CASSLSPGRPMNTEAFF.

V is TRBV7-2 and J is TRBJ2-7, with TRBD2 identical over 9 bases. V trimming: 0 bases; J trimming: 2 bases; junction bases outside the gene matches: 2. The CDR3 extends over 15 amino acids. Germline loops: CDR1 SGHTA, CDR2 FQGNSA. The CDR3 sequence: CASSLASSGAYEQYF. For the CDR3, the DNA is TGTGCCAGCAGCTTAGCGTCTAGCGGGGCCTACGAGCAGTACTTC.

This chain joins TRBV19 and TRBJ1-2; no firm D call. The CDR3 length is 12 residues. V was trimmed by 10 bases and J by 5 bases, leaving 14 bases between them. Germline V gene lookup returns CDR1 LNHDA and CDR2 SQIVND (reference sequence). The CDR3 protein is CATLESTYGYTF. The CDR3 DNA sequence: TGTGCCACCCTTGAGTCAACGTATGGCTACACCTTC.

As DNA, the CDR3 is TGTGCCACTCTAGCGTTAGCGGGGAATGAGCAGTTCTTC. Protein product: CATLALAGNEQFF. The rearrangement uses TRBV30 and TRBJ2-1, with TRBD2 identical over 8 bases. The CDR3 totals 13 residues. The germline V gene encodes CDR1 GTSNPN and CDR2 SVGIG (reference sequence). V lost 8 bases, J lost 7 bases, and 10 bases stayed unmatched.

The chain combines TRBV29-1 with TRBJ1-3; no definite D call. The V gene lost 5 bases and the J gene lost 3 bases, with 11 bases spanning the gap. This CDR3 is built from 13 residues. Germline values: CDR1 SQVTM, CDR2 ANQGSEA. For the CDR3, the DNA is TGCAGCGTTCTGTTCGAGAATGGAAACACCATATATTTT. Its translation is CSVLFENGNTIYF.

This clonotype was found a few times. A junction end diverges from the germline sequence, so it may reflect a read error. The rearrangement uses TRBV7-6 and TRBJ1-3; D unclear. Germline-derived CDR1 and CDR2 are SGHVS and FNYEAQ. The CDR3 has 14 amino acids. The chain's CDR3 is CASSLANLGNTIYF. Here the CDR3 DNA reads TGTGCCAGCAGCCTAGCAAACCTCGGAAACACCATATATTTT. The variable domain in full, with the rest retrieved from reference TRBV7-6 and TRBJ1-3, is GAGVSQSPRYKVTKRGQDVALRCDPISGHVSLYWYRQALGQGPEFLTYFNYEAQQDKSGLPNDRFSAERPEGSISTLTIQRTEQRDSAMYRCASSLANLGNTIYFGEGSWLTVV.

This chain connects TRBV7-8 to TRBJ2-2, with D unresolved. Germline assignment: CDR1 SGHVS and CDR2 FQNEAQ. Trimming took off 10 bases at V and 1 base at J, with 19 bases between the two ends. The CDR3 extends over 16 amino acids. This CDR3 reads CATHHPYYRNTGELFF. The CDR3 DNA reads TGTGCCACCCATCACCCCTATTACCGGAACACCGGGGAGCTGTTTTTT.

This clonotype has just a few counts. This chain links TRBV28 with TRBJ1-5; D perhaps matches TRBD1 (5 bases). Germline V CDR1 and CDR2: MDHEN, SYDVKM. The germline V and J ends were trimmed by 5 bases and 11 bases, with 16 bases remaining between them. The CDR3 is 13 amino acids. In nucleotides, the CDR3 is TGTGCCAGCAGTCGGGGACCGATCAGGGCCCAGCATTTT. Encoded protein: CASSRGPIRAQHF.

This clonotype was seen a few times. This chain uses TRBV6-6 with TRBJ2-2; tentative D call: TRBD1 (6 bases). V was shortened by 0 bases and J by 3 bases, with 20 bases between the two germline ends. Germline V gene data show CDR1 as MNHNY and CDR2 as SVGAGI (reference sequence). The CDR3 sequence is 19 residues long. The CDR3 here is CASSYSRPNRDGDTGELFF. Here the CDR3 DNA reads TGTGCCAGCAGTTACTCCAGACCAAACAGGGACGGGGACACCGGGGAGCTGTTTTTT.

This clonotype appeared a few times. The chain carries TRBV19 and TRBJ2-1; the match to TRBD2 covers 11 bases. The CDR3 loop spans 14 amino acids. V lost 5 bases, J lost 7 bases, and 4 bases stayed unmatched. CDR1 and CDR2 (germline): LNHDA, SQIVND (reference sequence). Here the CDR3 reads CASSVAGGPNEQFF. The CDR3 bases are TGTGCCAGTAGTGTAGCGGGGGGGCCGAATGAGCAGTTCTTC.

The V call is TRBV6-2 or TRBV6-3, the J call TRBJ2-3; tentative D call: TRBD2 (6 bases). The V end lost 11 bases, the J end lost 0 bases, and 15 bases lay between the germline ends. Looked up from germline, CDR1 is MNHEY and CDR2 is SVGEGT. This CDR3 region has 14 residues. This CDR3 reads CACTRDLSTDTQYF. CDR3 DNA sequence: TGTGCCTGCACGCGGGACCTCAGCACAGATACGCAGTATTTT.

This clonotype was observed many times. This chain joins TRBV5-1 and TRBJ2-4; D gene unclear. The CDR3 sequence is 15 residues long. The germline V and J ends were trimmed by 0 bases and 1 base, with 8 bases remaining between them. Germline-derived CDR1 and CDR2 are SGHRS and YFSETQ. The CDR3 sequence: CASSLEEYAKNIQYF. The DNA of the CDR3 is TGCGCCAGCAGCTTGGAGGAATATGCCAAAAACATTCAGTACTTC.

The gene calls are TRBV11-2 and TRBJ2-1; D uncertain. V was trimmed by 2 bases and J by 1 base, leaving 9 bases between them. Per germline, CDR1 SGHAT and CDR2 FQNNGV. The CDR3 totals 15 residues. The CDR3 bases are TGTGCCAGCAGCTTAATCCTCAGATCCTACAATGAGCAGTTCTTC. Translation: CASSLILRSYNEQFF. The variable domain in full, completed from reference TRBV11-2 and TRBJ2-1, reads EAGVAQSPRYKIIEKRQSVAFWCNPISGHATLYWYQQILGQGPKLLIQFQNNGVVDDSQLPKDRFSAERLKGVDSTLKIQPAKLEDSAVYLCASSLILRSYNEQFFGPGTRLTVL.

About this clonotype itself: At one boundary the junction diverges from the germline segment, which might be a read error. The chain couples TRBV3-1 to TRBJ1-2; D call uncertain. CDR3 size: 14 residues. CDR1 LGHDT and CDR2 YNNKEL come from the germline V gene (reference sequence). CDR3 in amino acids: CASSQRQAGYDYTF. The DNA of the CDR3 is TGTGCCAGCAGCCAACGACAAGCCGGCTATGACTACACCTTC.

The CDR3 nucleotides are TGTGCCAGCAGAAGGAGCGGGAGCTTATGGGAGCAGTACTTC. It encodes CASRRSGSLWEQYF. J is TRBJ2-7 and V is TRBV6-2 or TRBV6-3; TRBD2 matches at 8 bases. With V trimmed by 6 bases and J by 7 bases, 11 bases remained unmatched. Germline V gives CDR1 MNHEY, CDR2 SVGEGT. The CDR3 extends over 14 amino acids.

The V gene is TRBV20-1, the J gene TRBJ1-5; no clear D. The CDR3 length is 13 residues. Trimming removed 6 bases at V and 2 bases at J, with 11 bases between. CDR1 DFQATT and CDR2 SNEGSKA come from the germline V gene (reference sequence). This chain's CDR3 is CSALELGNQPQHF. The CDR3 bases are TGCAGTGCACTAGAGTTGGGCAATCAGCCCCAGCATTTT.

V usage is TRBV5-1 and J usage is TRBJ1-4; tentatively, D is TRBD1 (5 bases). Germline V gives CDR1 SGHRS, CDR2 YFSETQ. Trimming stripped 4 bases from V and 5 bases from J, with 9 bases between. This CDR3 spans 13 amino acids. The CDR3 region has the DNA TGCGCCAGCAGCCCCCAGGGAAATGAAAAACTGTTTTTT. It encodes CASSPQGNEKLFF.

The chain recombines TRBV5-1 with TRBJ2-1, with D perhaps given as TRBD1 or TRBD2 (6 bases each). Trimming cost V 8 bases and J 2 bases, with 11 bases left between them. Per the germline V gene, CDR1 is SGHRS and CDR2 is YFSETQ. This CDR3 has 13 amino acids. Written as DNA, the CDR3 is TGCGCCAGTAGGGGGGACCCCTACAATGAGCAGTTCTTC. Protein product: CASRGDPYNEQFF.

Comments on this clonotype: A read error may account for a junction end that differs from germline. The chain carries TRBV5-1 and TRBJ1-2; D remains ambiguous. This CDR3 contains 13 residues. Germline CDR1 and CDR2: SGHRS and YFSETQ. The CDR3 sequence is CASSLSSGYGHTF. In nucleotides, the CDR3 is TGCGCCAGCAGCTTGAGTTCGGGGTATGGCCACACCTTC.

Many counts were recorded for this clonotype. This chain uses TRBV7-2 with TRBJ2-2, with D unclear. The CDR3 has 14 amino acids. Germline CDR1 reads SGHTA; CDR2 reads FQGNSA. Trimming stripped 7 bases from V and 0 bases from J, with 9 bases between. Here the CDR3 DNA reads TGTGCCAGCAACTCGGGCCCGAACACCGGGGAGCTGTTTTTT. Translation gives CASNSGPNTGELFF.

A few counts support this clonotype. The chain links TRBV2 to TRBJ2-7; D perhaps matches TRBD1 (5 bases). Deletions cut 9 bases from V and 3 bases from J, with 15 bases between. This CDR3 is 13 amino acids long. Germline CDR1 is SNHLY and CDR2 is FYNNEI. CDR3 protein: CASGESDSYEQYF. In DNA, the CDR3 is TGTGCCAGTGGAGAGTCAGACAGCTACGAGCAGTACTTC. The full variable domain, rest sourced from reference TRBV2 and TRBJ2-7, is EPEVTQTPSHQVTQMGQEVILRCVPISNHLYFYWYRQILGQKVEFLVSFYNNEISEKSEIFDDQFSVERPDGSNFTLKIRSTKLEDSAMYFCASGESDSYEQYFGPGTRLTVT.

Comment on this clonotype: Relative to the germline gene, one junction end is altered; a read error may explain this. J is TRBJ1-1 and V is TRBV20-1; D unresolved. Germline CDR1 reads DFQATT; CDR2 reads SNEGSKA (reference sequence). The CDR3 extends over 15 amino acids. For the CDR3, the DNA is TGCAGTGCGAGAGACGTGGGAGGCTCGAACACTGAAGCTTTCTTT. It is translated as CSARDVGGSNTEAFF.

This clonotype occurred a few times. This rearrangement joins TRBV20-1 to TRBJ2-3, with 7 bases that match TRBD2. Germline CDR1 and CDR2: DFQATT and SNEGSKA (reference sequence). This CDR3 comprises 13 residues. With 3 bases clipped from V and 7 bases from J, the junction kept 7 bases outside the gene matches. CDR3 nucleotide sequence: TGCAGTGCTAGCCCCGGGACTACCCATACGCAGTATTTT. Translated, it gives CSASPGTTHTQYF.